These 9 T cell receptor beta chains originate from one sample sequenced in a study of blood T cell repertoires in COVID-19. TCRdb's copy holds only in-frame clones and misses some; the assay was immunoSEQ multiplex PCR. The table has fewer than 150,000 clones, 60% to 85% seen once. The sample comprised peripheral blood. The receptors derive from a man between 65 and 80 years old with acute or convalescent COVID-19.

Comment on this clone: The junction departs from germline at one end; a sequencing error may be responsible. The gene calls are TRBV7-2 and TRBJ2-7; 10 bases match TRBD2. The CDR3 is made up of 13 amino acids. Germline CDR1 and CDR2: SGHTA and FQGNSA. CDR3 bases: TGTGCCAGCAGCCCAACTAGCGGGGCCCCCCGGGACTTC. This sequence encodes CASSPTSGAPRDF.

Only a few counts were recorded for this clone. The chain has TRBV6-6 and TRBJ1-4; perhaps TRBD1 as D (6 bases). Trimming left V 5 bases short and J 8 bases short, with 15 bases between. The CDR3 sequence is 14 residues long. Per the germline V gene, CDR1 is MNHNY and CDR2 is SVGAGI (reference sequence). This CDR3 is CASSDRSSEEKLFF. For the CDR3, the DNA is TGTGCCAGCAGTGACAGGAGTTCAGAAGAAAAACTGTTTTTT.

The rearrangement links TRBV5-8 to TRBJ2-7; 11 positions match TRBD1. V shed 3 bases, J shed 1 base, and the junction held 0 bases outside the gene matches. The CDR3 is made up of 14 amino acids. The germline gives CDR1 SGHTS, CDR2 YDEGEE. The CDR3 DNA reads TGTGCCAGCAGCTGGGACAGGGGGTCCTACGAGCAGTACTTC. It specifies CASSWDRGSYEQYF.

J is TRBJ2-7 and V is TRBV5-1, with 9 bases matching TRBD1. The CDR3 extends over 15 amino acids. V lost 4 bases, J lost 4 bases, and 9 bases stayed unmatched. From germline, CDR1 is SGHRS and CDR2 YFSETQ. CDR3 DNA: TGCGCCAGCAGCGCCCAGGGGACAGGGAGATACGAGCAGTACTTC. Translating gives CASSAQGTGRYEQYF.

This clone was detected many times. The chain couples TRBV2 to TRBJ2-1; maybe TRBD1 (5 bases). This CDR3 has 19 amino acids. Germline V gene sequence: CDR1 SNHLY, CDR2 FYNNEI. Trimming stripped 3 bases from V and 4 bases from J, with 25 bases between. The CDR3 sequence: CASSDPVGAVLNLYNEQFF. The CDR3 DNA sequence: TGTGCCAGCAGTGACCCAGTTGGGGCCGTCCTGAACTTGTACAATGAGCAGTTCTTC. The full variable domain, completed using reference TRBV2 and TRBJ2-1, is EPEVTQTPSHQVTQMGQEVILRCVPISNHLYFYWYRQILGQKVEFLVSFYNNEISEKSEIFDDQFSVERPDGSNFTLKIRSTKLEDSAMYFCASSDPVGAVLNLYNEQFFGPGTRLTVL.

V usage is TRBV29-1 and J usage is TRBJ2-3; D may be TRBD2 (6 bases). Per germline, CDR1 SQVTM and CDR2 ANQGSEA. Trimming took off 6 bases at V and 2 bases at J, with 15 bases between the two ends. CDR3 length equals 14 residues. DNA for the CDR3: TGCAGCGTGGGTGGAGGGGCCGACACAGATACGCAGTATTTT. Translated, it gives CSVGGGADTDTQYF.

The rearrangement links TRBV6-5 to TRBJ2-2, with TRBD1 matching 9 bases. Germline CDR1 MNHEY, CDR2 SVGAGI. The V gene end was trimmed by 0 bases and the J gene end by 5 bases; junction bases not matched to a gene: 1. This CDR3 spans 15 amino acids. CDR3 sequence: CASSYSGTGTGELFF. The DNA for the CDR3 is TGTGCCAGCAGTTACTCCGGGACAGGGACCGGGGAGCTGTTTTTT.

The rearrangement joins TRBV27 to TRBJ2-3, with 7 bases matching TRBD1. The ends lost 7 bases at V and 4 bases at J; junction bases unmatched: 17. This CDR3 region has 17 residues. CDR1 is MNHEY and CDR2 is SMNVEV in the germline V gene (reference sequence). The CDR3: CASTSRERQGWADTQYF. The CDR3 DNA is TGTGCCAGCACCTCCAGGGAGCGACAGGGTTGGGCAGATACGCAGTATTTT.

The rearrangement uses TRBV19 and TRBJ2-1; TRBD2 matches 13 bases. Germline CDR1 reads LNHDA; CDR2 reads SQIVND (reference sequence). Losses at the gene ends were 4 bases for V and 1 base for J; bases not matched to a gene: 1. The CDR3 totals 16 residues. Here the CDR3 DNA reads TGTGCCAGTAGTACGACTAGCGGGGGGTCCTACAATGAGCAGTTCTTC. Its translation is CASSTTSGGSYNEQFF.